The 25 T cell receptor beta chains below come from one sample, sequenced in a study of spatial heterogeneity in lung cancer. TCRdb reprocessed the 5' RACE reads via MiXCR and lists one record per CDR3 protein. The data hold about 26,000 distinct CDR3 sequences, with more than 10% observed a single time. Time point: sample taken at primary tumor resection. Unsorted whole RNA from tumor, nontumor lung or frozen PBMC underwent sequencing. The input for sequencing was PBMCs, taken at surgery. The origin of the receptors is a female donor with early-stage non-small cell lung cancer.

This clonotype came up many times. The CDR3 here is CASSLAERGGQPQHF. CDR3 nucleotides: TGTGCCAGCAGTTTAGCGGAGAGAGGGGGACAGCCCCAGCATTTT. The chain links TRBV12-3 or TRBV12-4 to TRBJ1-5; TRBD1 is a possible D gene (6 bases). Trimming shortened V by 0 bases and J by 7 bases, and 13 bases separated the two germline ends. The CDR3 spans 15 residues.

As concerns this clonotype: This may arise from a read error, as a much more abundant clone is one base away. The rearrangement links TRBV5-1 to TRBJ2-5; maybe TRBD1 (6 bases). The ends were cut back, 0 bases at V and 5 bases at J, with 11 bases in the middle. The CDR3 spans 14 residues. Per the germline V gene, CDR1 is SGHRS and CDR2 is YFSETQ. In DNA form, the CDR3 reads TGCGCCAGCAGCTTGGGACAGGTTTACGAGACCCAGTACTTC. Protein: CASSLGQVYETQYF.

This clonotype was seen many times. The CDR3 DNA sequence: TGTGCCAGCAGTGGAGAGGACAGGGGTGAGACCCAGTACTTC. Amino acids: CASSGEDRGETQYF. The rearrangement joins TRBV28 to TRBJ2-5, with 9 bases fitting TRBD1. The germline CDR1 and CDR2 sequences are MDHEN and SYDVKM. This CDR3 is built from 14 residues. Germline trimming cut 5 bases from V and 5 bases from J; bases unmatched to any gene: 6.

The table lists this clonotype with many counts. The J gene is TRBJ1-2, the V gene TRBV7-8; TRBD1 agrees at 12 bases. Germline V gene sequence: CDR1 SGHVS, CDR2 FQNEAQ. This CDR3 contains 15 residues. The trim removed 5 bases at V and 7 bases at J, leaving 8 bases unmatched. The CDR3 region is CASSPGTGGGSGYTF. CDR3 DNA: TGTGCCAGCAGCCCGGGGACAGGGGGCGGATCTGGCTACACCTTC.

Many counts were recorded for this clonotype. The genes are TRBV30 and TRBJ1-6; no reliable D call. This CDR3 region has 14 residues. The V gene's germline CDR1 is GTSNPN and CDR2 SVGIG (reference sequence). Between the trimmed V and J ends, which lost 5 bases and 7 bases, there was a span of 15 bases. The CDR3 nucleotides read TGTGCCTGGGCACCTGGACTGAACAATTCACCCCTCCACTTT. As protein: CAWAPGLNNSPLHF.

This clonotype occurred many times. The V and J genes are TRBV29-1 and TRBJ2-1; D uncertain. Trimming shortened V by 3 bases and J by 3 bases, and 6 bases separated the two germline ends. The V gene's germline CDR1 is SQVTM and CDR2 ANQGSEA. This CDR3 has 12 amino acids. CDR3 sequence reads: CSVEAVYNEQFF. CDR3 nucleotides: TGCAGCGTTGAGGCGGTCTACAATGAGCAGTTCTTC.

This clonotype was observed at least ten times. V is TRBV27 and J is TRBJ2-7; 7 nucleotides agree with TRBD2. J lost 3 bases, V lost 9 bases, and 11 bases had no gene match. The CDR3 runs 14 residues. Germline values: CDR1 MNHEY, CDR2 SMNVEV (reference sequence). DNA of the CDR3: TGTGCCAGTCGCTGGGCGGGGGACTTCTACGAGCAGTACTTC. This encodes CASRWAGDFYEQYF.

This clonotype was recorded many times. This chain's CDR3 is CASSLKAGGPNEQFF. Here the CDR3 DNA reads TGTGCCAGCAGCCTGAAAGCGGGAGGCCCCAATGAGCAGTTCTTC. The chain has TRBV27 and TRBJ2-1; 9 bases match TRBD2. Germline V gene lookup returns CDR1 MNHEY and CDR2 SMNVEV (reference sequence). CDR3 length: 15 amino acids. V shed 6 bases, J shed 6 bases, and the junction held 9 bases outside the gene matches.

The rearrangement links TRBV28 to TRBJ2-3; 9 bases line up with TRBD2. Germline trimming cut 6 bases from V and 4 bases from J; bases unmatched to any gene: 5. Germline-derived CDR1 and CDR2 are MDHEN and SYDVKM. CDR3 size: 14 residues. The CDR3 here is CASSFSGSADTQYF. In nucleotides, the CDR3 is TGTGCCAGCAGCTTTAGCGGGAGCGCAGATACGCAGTATTTT.

This clonotype was observed at least ten times. The rearrangement uses TRBV5-4 and TRBJ1-6, with D unresolved. Germline V gene data show CDR1 as SGHNT and CDR2 as YYREEE (reference sequence). The CDR3 totals 14 residues. The V end was cut by 5 bases, the J end by 5 bases, with 11 bases between. CDR3 bases: TGTGCCAGCAGTGACGGTCTCGATAATTCACCCCTCCACTTT. Encoded protein: CASSDGLDNSPLHF.

In its sample, this clonotype was seen a few times. The chain recombines TRBV4-3 with TRBJ2-5, with a weak D call TRBD1 (7 bases). V was shortened by 1 base and J by 5 bases, with 8 bases between the two germline ends. This CDR3 is built from 13 residues. Germline V gives CDR1 LGHNA, CDR2 YSLEER. The CDR3 DNA reads as TGCGCCAGCAGCCAAGCAGGGGGGGAGACCCAGTACTTC. Protein product: CASSQAGGETQYF.

This clonotype was detected many times. The chain links TRBV7-2 to TRBJ1-1; perhaps TRBD1 as D (6 bases). Trimming took 5 bases from V and 5 from J, leaving 15 bases between them. This CDR3 comprises 14 residues. In germline, CDR1 is SGHTA, CDR2 FQGNSA. CDR3 amino acids: CASSLGRGGTEAFF. In nucleotides, the CDR3 is TGTGCCAGCAGCCTGGGCAGGGGTGGGACTGAAGCTTTCTTT.

This clonotype was counted many times. The chain links TRBV23-1 to TRBJ2-1; D possibly uses TRBD1 or TRBD2 (5 bases each). TRBV23-1 is filed as an ORF, its function uncertain. The V end was cut by 0 bases, the J end by 2 bases, with 14 bases between. The CDR3 has 17 amino acids. The CDR3 region is CASSQSQGVNPYNEQFF. The CDR3 DNA follows: TGCGCCAGCAGTCAATCGCAGGGAGTTAACCCCTACAATGAGCAGTTCTTC.

This clonotype was seen repeatedly, ten times or more. The V call is TRBV9, the J call TRBJ2-3; D not certain. Trimming removed 1 base at V and 3 bases at J, with 15 bases between. CDR1 and CDR2 (germline): SGDLS, YYNGEE. The CDR3 runs to 16 residues. The CDR3 loop reads CASSVIGQASTDTQYF. The CDR3, as DNA: TGTGCCAGCAGCGTAATTGGGCAGGCCTCTACAGATACGCAGTATTTT.

This clonotype was seen repeatedly, ten times or more. The rearrangement links TRBV7-9 to TRBJ2-1; 7 bases map to TRBD2. Trimming at V came to 5 bases and at J to 15 bases, leaving 7 bases not matched to a gene. The CDR3 covers 11 residues. CDR1 SEHNR and CDR2 FQNEAQ come from the germline V gene (reference sequence). The CDR3 DNA reads as TGTGCCAGCAGCCCGGGAGGTACACGGTTCTTC. This encodes CASSPGGTRFF.

This clonotype was counted many times. The V and J genes are TRBV9 and TRBJ2-7; the D call may be TRBD1 or TRBD2 (5 bases each). This CDR3 spans 16 amino acids. Trimming pared 6 bases from V and 2 bases from J, leaving 21 bases between. Germline assignment: CDR1 SGDLS and CDR2 YYNGEE. For the CDR3, the DNA is TGTGCCAGCACCTCCCCTGGGGCAGGGACCACCTACGAGCAGTACGTC. It specifies CASTSPGAGTTYEQYV.

This clonotype was counted only a few times. The chain joins TRBV6-2 or TRBV6-3 to TRBJ2-2, with 12 bases fitting TRBD1. The CDR3 spans 20 residues. Germline-derived CDR1 and CDR2 are MNHEY and SVGEGT. V lost 2 bases to trimming and J lost 3 bases; unmatched junction nucleotides: 13. The CDR3 protein is CASSYPSGTGGSLYTGELFF. As DNA, the CDR3 is TGTGCCAGCAGTTACCCATCCGGGACAGGGGGCAGTCTGTACACCGGGGAGCTGTTTTTT.

The chain couples TRBV20-1 to TRBJ2-3; 10 nucleotides agree with TRBD2. There are 14 residues in the CDR3. Germline trimming cut 3 bases from V and 6 bases from J; bases unmatched to any gene: 6. CDR1 is DFQATT and CDR2 is SNEGSKA in the germline V gene (reference sequence). CDR3 in amino acids: CSASGSGRWDTQYF. The CDR3 coding sequence is TGCAGTGCTAGCGGTAGCGGGAGGTGGGATACGCAGTATTTT.

The table lists this clonotype with a few counts. This rearrangement joins TRBV20-1 to TRBJ2-3; 10 bases fit TRBD2. Germline V gene sequence: CDR1 DFQATT, CDR2 SNEGSKA (reference sequence). The junction had 9 bases not matched to a gene; V was cut back by 3 bases and J by 3 bases. The CDR3 runs 16 residues. CDR3 in amino acids: CSARGLAGVGTDTQYF. The CDR3 DNA is TGCAGTGCTAGGGGCCTAGCGGGAGTGGGGACAGATACGCAGTATTTT.

Only a few counts were recorded for this clonotype. The chain carries TRBV4-3 and TRBJ1-6; D remains unclear. Germline V gene lookup returns CDR1 LGHNA and CDR2 YSLEER. V was trimmed by 0 bases and J by 8 bases, leaving 5 bases between them. The CDR3 has 13 residues. The CDR3 sequence: CASSQEADSPLHF. CDR3 bases: TGCGCCAGCAGCCAAGAAGCTGATTCACCCCTCCACTTT.

This clonotype appeared many times. This chain connects TRBV12-3 or TRBV12-4 to TRBJ2-5; D gene ambiguous. V was trimmed by 6 bases and J by 0 bases, leaving 20 bases between them. The CDR3 runs 17 residues. CDR3 region: CASSPFGQKKYQETQYF. DNA for the CDR3: TGTGCCAGCAGCCCCTTCGGGCAGAAAAAGTACCAAGAGACCCAGTACTTC.

This rearrangement joins TRBV20-1 to TRBJ2-7; possibly TRBD1 or TRBD2 for D (5 bases each). Per the germline V gene, CDR1 is DFQATT and CDR2 is SNEGSKA (reference sequence). V lost 3 bases, J lost 7 bases, and 25 bases lay in between. The CDR3 contains 16 residues. DNA of the CDR3: TGCAGTGCTAGGGGGCGACTAAGCGGCTCTACGAGGGAGCAGTACTTC. This gives the protein CSARGRLSGSTREQYF.

The rearrangement joins TRBV6-5 to TRBJ1-6; a weak D match, TRBD1 (5 bases). This CDR3 has 14 residues. V was cut by 7 bases and J by 8 bases, with 15 bases left in between. Per germline, CDR1 MNHEY and CDR2 SVGAGI. The CDR3 DNA follows: TGTGCCAGCAATGGGGCCAGGGTGGATTCACCCCTCCACTTT. Amino acids: CASNGARVDSPLHF.

This clonotype was seen many times. The genes are TRBV5-5 and TRBJ2-5; 11 positions agree with TRBD2. The J segment lost 4 bases and the V segment lost 4 bases, leaving 9 bases of the junction unmatched. The CDR3 covers 16 residues. Germline values: CDR1 SGHKS, CDR2 YYEKEE (reference sequence). This CDR3 is CASSLSGGALGETQYF. The CDR3 region has the DNA TGTGCCAGCAGCCTTAGCGGGGGGGCCTTAGGAGAGACCCAGTACTTC.

This clonotype was seen at least ten times. The J gene is TRBJ2-3, the V gene TRBV27, with unresolved D. Germline CDR1 MNHEY, CDR2 SMNVEV (reference sequence). The CDR3 runs to 12 residues. The V end lost 6 bases, the J end lost 4 bases, and 8 bases lay between the germline ends. CDR3 region: CASSHGPDTQYF. The CDR3, as DNA: TGTGCCAGCAGCCACGGTCCAGATACGCAGTATTTT.